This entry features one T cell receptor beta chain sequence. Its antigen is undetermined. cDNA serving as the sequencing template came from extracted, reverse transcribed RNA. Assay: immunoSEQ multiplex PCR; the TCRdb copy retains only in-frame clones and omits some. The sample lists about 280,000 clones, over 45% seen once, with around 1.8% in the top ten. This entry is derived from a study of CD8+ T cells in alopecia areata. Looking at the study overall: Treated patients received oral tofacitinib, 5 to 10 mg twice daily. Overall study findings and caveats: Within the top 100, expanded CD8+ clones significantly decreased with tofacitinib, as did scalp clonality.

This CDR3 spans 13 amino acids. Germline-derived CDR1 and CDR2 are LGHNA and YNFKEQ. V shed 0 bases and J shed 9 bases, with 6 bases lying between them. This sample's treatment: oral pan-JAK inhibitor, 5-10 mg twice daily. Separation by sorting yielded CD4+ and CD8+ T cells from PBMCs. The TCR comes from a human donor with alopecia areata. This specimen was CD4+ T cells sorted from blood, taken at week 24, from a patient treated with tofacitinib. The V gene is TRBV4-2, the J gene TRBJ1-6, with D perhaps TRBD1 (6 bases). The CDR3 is CASSQEQGSPLHF. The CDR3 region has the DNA TGTGCCAGCAGCCAAGAACAGGGTTCACCCCTCCACTTT.